The TCR beta chain under discussion was sequenced for a study of cytomegalovirus exposure and HLA in healthy donors. In the study overall: Among about 190 million T cells, an earlier analysis found 117 million unique TCR beta sequences. Study-level findings and limits: In most subjects, TCR beta sequences reportedly gave accurate predictions of HLA-A and HLA-B alleles. Most of the TCR beta V segments (in an earlier analysis) were productive either about 87% or about 30% of the time.

Donors likely had unrecorded immune exposures despite being nominally healthy when sampled. Vbeta (60) and Jbeta (13) primers were used in the PCR. Repertoires were generated with immunoSEQ multiplex PCR, while TCRdb's copy carries only in-frame clones and drops some. Here the sample spans some 180,000 clones, around 80% being singletons. About this clone: Antigen unknown.

Germline loops: CDR1 SGHTA, CDR2 FQGNSA. The CDR3 extends over 17 amino acids. V lost 10 bases, J lost 1 base, and 18 bases stayed unmatched. This rearrangement joins TRBV7-2 to TRBJ1-1; 7 bases fit TRBD1. The source material was PBMCs. This TCR was recovered from a man aged 18 to 30 in good health and CMV-seronegative. CDR3 bases: TGTGCCACCAAAACCCGAGGAGGGACAGTACCGAACACTGAAGCTTTCTTT. As protein: CATKTRGGTVPNTEAFF.